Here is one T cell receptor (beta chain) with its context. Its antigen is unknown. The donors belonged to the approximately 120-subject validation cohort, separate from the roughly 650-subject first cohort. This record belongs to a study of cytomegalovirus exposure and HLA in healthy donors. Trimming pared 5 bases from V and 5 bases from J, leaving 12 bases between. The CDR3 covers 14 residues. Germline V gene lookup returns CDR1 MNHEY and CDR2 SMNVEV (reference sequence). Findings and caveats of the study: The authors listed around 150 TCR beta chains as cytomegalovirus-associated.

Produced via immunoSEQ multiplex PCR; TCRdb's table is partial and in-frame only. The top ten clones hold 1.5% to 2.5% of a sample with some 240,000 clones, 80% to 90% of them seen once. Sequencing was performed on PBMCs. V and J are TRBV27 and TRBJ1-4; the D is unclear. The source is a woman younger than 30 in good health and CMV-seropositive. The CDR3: CASSLLGVNEKLFF. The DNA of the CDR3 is TGTGCCAGCAGTCTCCTCGGGGTCAATGAAAAACTGTTTTTT.